This passage covers 2 T cell receptor beta chains from one sample sequenced in a study of cytomegalovirus exposure and HLA in healthy donors. The table came from immunoSEQ multiplex PCR; TCRdb's copy has only in-frame clones and leaves some out. The sample carries under 400,000 clones, approximately 91% recorded once. Sequencing was done on a sample of PBMCs. All receptors come from a man aged 30 to 45 in good health and CMV-seronegative.

The V and J genes are TRBV4-2 and TRBJ1-1; D is perhaps TRBD1 (6 bases). Germline V gene sequence: CDR1 LGHNA, CDR2 YNFKEQ. This CDR3 comprises 16 residues. The V end was cut by 2 bases, the J end by 6 bases, with 19 bases between. The CDR3: CASSQPEGHRGPEAFF. The CDR3 DNA reads TGTGCCAGCAGCCAACCAGAGGGACACCGAGGGCCTGAAGCTTTCTTT.

Regarding this clone: Within the sample, other DNA sequences also encode this same CDR3. CDR3: CASSLASSYNSPLHF. In DNA, the CDR3 is TGTGCCAGCAGCCTAGCGAGCTCCTATAATTCACCCCTCCACTTT. The V and J genes are TRBV27 and TRBJ1-6; D is ambiguous. The CDR3 sequence is 15 residues long. Germline values: CDR1 MNHEY, CDR2 SMNVEV (reference sequence). Trimming left V 6 bases short and J 0 bases short, with 9 bases between.